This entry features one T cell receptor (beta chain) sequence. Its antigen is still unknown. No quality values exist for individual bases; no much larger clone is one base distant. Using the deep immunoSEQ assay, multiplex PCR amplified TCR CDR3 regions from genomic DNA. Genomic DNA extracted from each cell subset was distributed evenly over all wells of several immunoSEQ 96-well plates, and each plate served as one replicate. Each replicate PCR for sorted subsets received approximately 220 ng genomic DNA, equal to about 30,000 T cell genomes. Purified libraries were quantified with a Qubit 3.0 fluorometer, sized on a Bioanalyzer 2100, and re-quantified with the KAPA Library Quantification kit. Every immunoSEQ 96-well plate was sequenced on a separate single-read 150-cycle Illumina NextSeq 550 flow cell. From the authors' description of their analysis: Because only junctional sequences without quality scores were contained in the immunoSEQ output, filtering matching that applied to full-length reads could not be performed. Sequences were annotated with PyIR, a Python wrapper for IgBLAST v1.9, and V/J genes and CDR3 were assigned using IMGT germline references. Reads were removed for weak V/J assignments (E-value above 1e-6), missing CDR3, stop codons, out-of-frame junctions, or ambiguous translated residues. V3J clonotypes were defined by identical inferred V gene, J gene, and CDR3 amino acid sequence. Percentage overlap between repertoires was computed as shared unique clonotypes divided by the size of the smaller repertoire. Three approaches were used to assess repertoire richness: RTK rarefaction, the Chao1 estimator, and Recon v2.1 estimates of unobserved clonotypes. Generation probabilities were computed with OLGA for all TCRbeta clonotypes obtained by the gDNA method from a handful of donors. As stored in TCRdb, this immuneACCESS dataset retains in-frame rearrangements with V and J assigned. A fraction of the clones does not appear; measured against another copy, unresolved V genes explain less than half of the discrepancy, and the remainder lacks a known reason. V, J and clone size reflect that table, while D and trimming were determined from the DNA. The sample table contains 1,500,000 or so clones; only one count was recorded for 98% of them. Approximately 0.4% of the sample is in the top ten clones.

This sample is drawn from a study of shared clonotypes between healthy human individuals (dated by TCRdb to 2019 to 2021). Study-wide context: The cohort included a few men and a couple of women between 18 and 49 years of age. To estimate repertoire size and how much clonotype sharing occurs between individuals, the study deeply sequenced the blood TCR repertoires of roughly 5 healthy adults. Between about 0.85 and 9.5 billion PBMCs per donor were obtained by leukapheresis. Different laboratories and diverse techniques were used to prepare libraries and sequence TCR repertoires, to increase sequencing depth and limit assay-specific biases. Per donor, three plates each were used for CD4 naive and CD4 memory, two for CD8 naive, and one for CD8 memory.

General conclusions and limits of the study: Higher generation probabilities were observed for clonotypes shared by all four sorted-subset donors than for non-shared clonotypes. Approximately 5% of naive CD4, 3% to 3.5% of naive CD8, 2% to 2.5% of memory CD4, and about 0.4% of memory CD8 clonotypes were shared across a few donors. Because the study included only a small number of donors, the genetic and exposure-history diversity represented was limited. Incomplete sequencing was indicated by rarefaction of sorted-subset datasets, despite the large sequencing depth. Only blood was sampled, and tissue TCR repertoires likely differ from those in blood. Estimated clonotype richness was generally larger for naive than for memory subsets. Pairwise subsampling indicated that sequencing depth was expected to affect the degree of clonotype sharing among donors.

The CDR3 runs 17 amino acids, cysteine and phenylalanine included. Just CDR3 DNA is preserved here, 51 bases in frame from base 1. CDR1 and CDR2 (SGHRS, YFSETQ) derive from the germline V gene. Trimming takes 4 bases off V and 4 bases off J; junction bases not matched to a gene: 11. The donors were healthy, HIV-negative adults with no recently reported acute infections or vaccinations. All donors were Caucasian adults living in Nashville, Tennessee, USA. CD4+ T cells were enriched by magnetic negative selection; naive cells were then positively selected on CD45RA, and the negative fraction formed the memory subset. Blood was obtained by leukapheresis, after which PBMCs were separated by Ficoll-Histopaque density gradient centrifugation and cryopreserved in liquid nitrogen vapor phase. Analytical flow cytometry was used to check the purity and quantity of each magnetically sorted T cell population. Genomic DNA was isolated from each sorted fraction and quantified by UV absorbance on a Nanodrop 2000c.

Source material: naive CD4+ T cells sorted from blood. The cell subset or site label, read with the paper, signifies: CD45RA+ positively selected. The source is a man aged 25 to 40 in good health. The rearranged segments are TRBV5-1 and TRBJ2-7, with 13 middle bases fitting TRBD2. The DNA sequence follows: TGCGCCAGCAGCAGCTTAGGGACTAGCGGGGAAAGTTACGAGCAGTACTTC. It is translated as CASSSLGTSGESYEQYF.